Presented here are 17 T cell receptor beta chains from one specimen sequenced in a study of T cell clonality in common variable immunodeficiency. TCRdb's table, derived via immunoSEQ multiplex PCR, lists solely in-frame clones and lacks some. This sample comprises fewer than 60,000 clones, none seen once only. The material sequenced was peripheral blood mononuclear cells. These receptors were collected from a person aged 18-70 years in good health.

This clone was observed at least ten times. The read ends 3 residues shy of where the CDR3 ends; the end is completed using the germline J gene. This chain uses TRBV7-9 with TRBJ1-1; 9 positions agree with TRBD1. Germline loops: CDR1 SEHNR, CDR2 FQNEAQ (reference sequence). V lost 5 bases to trimming and J lost 1 base; unmatched junction nucleotides: 2. This CDR3 has 14 amino acids. The CDR3: CASSEQGANTEAFF. The CDR3 bases that were read are TGTGCCAGCAGCGAACAGGGGGCGAACACTGAA.

A word on this clone: The CDR3 extends 3 residues past the end of the read, so its final part is completed from the germline J gene. V and J are TRBV2 and TRBJ1-5; 7 bases line up with TRBD1. This CDR3 comprises 14 residues. V shed 3 bases, J shed 5 bases, and the junction held 4 bases outside the gene matches. Per the germline V gene, CDR1 is SNHLY and CDR2 is FYNNEI. The sequenced CDR3 bases are TGTGCCAGCAGTGAGGTCACAGGGGATCAGCCC. It specifies CASSEVTGDQP. From start to end, the CDR3 is CASSEVTGDQPQHF.

About this clone: The read falls 3 residues short of the CDR3 end, and the missing part is taken from the germline J gene. The rearrangement joins TRBV6-1 to TRBJ1-6, with 10 bases that match TRBD1. This CDR3 spans 15 amino acids. Trimming took 3 bases from V and 8 from J; bases not matched to a gene: 4. In germline, CDR1 is MNHNS, CDR2 SASEGT. The sequenced part of the CDR3 DNA is TGTGCCAGCAGTGACGGGACAGGGGAACATTCACCC. Protein: CASSDGTGEHSP. The entire CDR3 reads CASSDGTGEHSPLHF.

This clone was counted ten times or more. The CDR3 protein is CASSIGQGGNTIYF. The covered CDR3 bases are TGCGCCAGCAGCATCGGACAGGGTGGAAACACC. The chain combines TRBV5-1 with TRBJ1-3; 8 bases line up with TRBD1. The sequenced fragment ends 3 residues before the CDR3 boundary, so the rest is inferred from the germline J gene. Trimming removed 4 bases from V and 3 bases from J; junction bases left unmatched: 3. From germline, CDR1 is SGHRS and CDR2 YFSETQ. This CDR3 has 14 amino acids.

This clone was recorded many times. The read ends 3 residues before the CDR3 terminus; that terminus is restored from the germline J gene. The chain couples TRBV12-3 or TRBV12-4 to TRBJ2-7; 12 nucleotides align to TRBD2. This CDR3 has 18 residues. The trim removed 7 bases at V and 6 bases at J, leaving 19 bases unmatched. The CDR3 protein is CASTPGLAGSMGSGEQYF. CDR3 DNA, as far as it was read: TGTGCCAGCACCCCGGGACTAGCGGGTTCAATGGGATCAGGCGAG.

This clone was counted ten times or more. The read finishes 3 residues shy of the CDR3 end, and the germline J gene is used to complete it. The V and J genes are TRBV6-4 and TRBJ1-6, with a weak D call TRBD1 (6 bases). CDR3 length equals 16 residues. V lost 3 bases and J 10 bases, leaving 19 bases between the germline ends. CDR1 is MRHNA and CDR2 is SNTAGT in the germline V gene. CDR3 sequence: CASSEGANIIGSPLHF. The CDR3 bases that were read are TGTGCCAGCAGTGAGGGGGCGAACATAATTGGATCACCC.

Many counts were recorded for this clone. The sequenced fragment ends 3 residues before the CDR3 boundary, so the rest is inferred from the germline J gene. The J gene is TRBJ1-2, the V gene TRBV7-9, with TRBD1 identical over 9 bases. In germline, CDR1 is SEHNR, CDR2 FQNEAQ (reference sequence). There are 14 residues in the CDR3. The covered CDR3 bases are TGTGCCAGCAGCTTCAGAAATGGACAGGGGGGC. It yields the protein CASSFRNGQGG. The full CDR3 protein reads CASSFRNGQGGYTF.

This clone was picked up many times. CDR3 region: CASSRTGGMAGELFF. CDR3 DNA (partial): TGTGCCAGCAGTAGAACAGGGGGGATGGCCGGGGAG. This rearrangement joins TRBV2 to TRBJ2-2; 8 bases are a match to TRBD1. Read data end 3 residues before the CDR3 end; the end is taken from the germline J gene. J lost 6 bases, V lost 5 bases, and 8 bases had no gene match. This CDR3 region has 15 residues. Germline CDR1 SNHLY, CDR2 FYNNEI.

This clone was counted many times. Sequencing ends 3 residues short of the CDR3 end; the germline J gene provides the rest. The chain combines TRBV10-1 with TRBJ2-5; no clear D. The germline gives CDR1 WNHNN, CDR2 SYGVQD (reference sequence). This CDR3 spans 13 amino acids. The V and J ends lost 3 bases and 4 bases respectively, with 9 bases between them. CDR3 DNA, as far as it was read: TGCGCCAGCAGTGAAACTATAGGAGAGACC. This gives the protein CASSETIGET. The full CDR3 sequence reads CASSETIGETQYF.

This clone was recorded many times. The sequenced part of the CDR3 DNA is TGTGCCAGCAGTGGTAGGCACGGAGGGGGTAATTCACCC. Translated, it gives CASSGRHGGGNSP. The CDR3 reads in full as CASSGRHGGGNSPLHF. V gene TRBV6-1 combines with J gene TRBJ1-6, with D perhaps TRBD1 (6 bases). The read ends 3 residues shy of where the CDR3 ends; the end is completed using the germline J gene. The CDR3 is 16 amino acids. V lost 4 bases to trimming and J lost 6 bases, with 16 bases between them. Germline-derived CDR1 and CDR2 are MNHNS and SASEGT.

This clone was observed at least ten times. Read data end 3 residues before the CDR3 end; the end is taken from the germline J gene. The chain joins TRBV5-1 to TRBJ2-6, with 10 bases fitting TRBD1. Germline CDR1 SGHRS, CDR2 YFSETQ. The CDR3 has 18 amino acids. Trimming took 5 bases from V and 1 from J; bases not matched to a gene: 9. CDR3 sequence reads: CASRDGQGEGSGANVLTF. The part of the CDR3 DNA that was read is TGCGCCAGCAGGGACGGACAGGGGGAAGGGTCTGGGGCCAACGTC.

This clone was recorded at least ten times. The DNA read from the CDR3 is TGTGCTAGTGCCTTTTTCCCCTCTTTACAAACGACCTACAATGAG. It codes for CASAFFPSLQTTYNE. The full CDR3 protein is CASAFFPSLQTTYNEQFF. The chain carries TRBV12-5 and TRBJ2-1; unclear D gene. Read sequence stops 3 residues before the CDR3 end, and the germline J gene provides the missing end. Germline values: CDR1 LGHNT, CDR2 FRNRAP. V was pared by 7 bases and J by 2 bases, with 24 bases between. The CDR3 extends over 18 amino acids.

This clone showed up many times. The CDR3 end is not reached by the read, which stops 3 residues before it; the germline J gene fills it in. This chain uses TRBV7-3 with TRBJ1-2; tentative D call: TRBD1 (6 bases). The germline CDR1 and CDR2 sequences are SGHTA and FQGTGA. Trimming pared 5 bases from V and 1 base from J, leaving 14 bases between. The CDR3 extends over 15 amino acids. CDR3 protein: CASSPGTLFNYGYTF. The sequenced part of the CDR3 DNA is TGTGCCAGCAGCCCAGGGACACTATTTAACTATGGC.

In its sample, this clone was seen many times. The read stops 3 residues short of the end of the CDR3; the missing end is completed from the germline J gene. The chain uses TRBV4-1 and TRBJ1-2; a possible D gene is TRBD1 (5 bases). The CDR3 covers 14 residues. V was clipped by 0 bases and J by 4 bases, with 9 bases between them. Germline CDR1 is MGHRA and CDR2 is YSYEKL. The CDR3 sequence is CASSQDRAGYGYTF. The covered CDR3 bases are TGCGCCAGCAGCCAAGACAGGGCAGGCTATGGC.

Ten or more counts support this clone. The read is 3 residues too short to cover the CDR3 end, so that end is filled in from the germline J gene. The chain has TRBV10-1 and TRBJ2-5, with D unresolved. This CDR3 is 13 amino acids long. Trimming cost V 6 bases and J 0 bases, with 8 bases left between them. Germline-derived CDR1 and CDR2 are WNHNN and SYGVQD (reference sequence). The sequenced part of the CDR3 DNA is TGCGCCAGCAGCCGCGGCCACCAAGAGACC. This sequence encodes CASSRGHQET. The CDR3, in full, reads CASSRGHQETQYF.

This clone was observed many times. The DNA ends 3 residues before the CDR3 does, and the rest of the CDR3 is filled in from the germline J gene. The chain uses TRBV7-2 and TRBJ2-2; 7 nucleotides match TRBD1. The CDR3 is made up of 15 amino acids. J lost 4 bases, V lost 5 bases, and 7 bases had no gene match. CDR1 and CDR2 from the germline V gene are SGHTA and FQGNSA. Incomplete CDR3 DNA: TGTGCCAGCAGCCCTGACAGGGATATCACCGGGGAG. Encoded protein: CASSPDRDITGE. The whole CDR3 sequence reads CASSPDRDITGELFF.

There are many counts of this clone. The read is 3 residues too short to cover the CDR3 end, so that end is filled in from the germline J gene. V and J are TRBV12-3 or TRBV12-4 and TRBJ2-1; D gene uncertain. This CDR3 is 11 amino acids long. Trimming shortened V by 3 bases and J by 7 bases, and 4 bases separated the two germline ends. CDR3: CASSFRNEQFF. CDR3 DNA (partial): TGTGCCAGCAGTTTTCGTAATGAG.